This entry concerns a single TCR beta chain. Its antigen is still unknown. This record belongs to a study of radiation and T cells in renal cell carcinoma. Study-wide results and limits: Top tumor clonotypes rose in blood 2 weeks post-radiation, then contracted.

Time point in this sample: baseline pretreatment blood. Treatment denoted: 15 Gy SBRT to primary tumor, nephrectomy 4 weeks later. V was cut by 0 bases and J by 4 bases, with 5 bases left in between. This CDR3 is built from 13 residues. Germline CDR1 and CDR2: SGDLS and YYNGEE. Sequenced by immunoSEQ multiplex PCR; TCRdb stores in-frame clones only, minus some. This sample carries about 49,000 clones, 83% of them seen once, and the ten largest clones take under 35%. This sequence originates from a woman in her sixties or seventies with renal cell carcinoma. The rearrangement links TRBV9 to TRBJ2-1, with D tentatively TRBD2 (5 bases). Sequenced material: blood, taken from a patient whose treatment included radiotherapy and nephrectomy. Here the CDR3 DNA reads TGTGCCAGCAGCGTAGCGGGGTACAATGAGCAGTTCTTC. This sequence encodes CASSVAGYNEQFF.